The 5 T cell receptor beta chains reported below all come from one sample, sequenced in a study of CD8+ T cells in alopecia areata. Following RNA extraction, reverse transcription yielded cDNA that acted as the sequencing template. The table came from immunoSEQ multiplex PCR; TCRdb's copy has only in-frame clones and leaves some out. The sample contains around 290,000 clones, none occurring once; 1.2% lies in the top ten. Markers used for sorting pooled cutaneous lymph node cells were CD4, CD8alpha, NKG2D, NKG2ACE and others. The sample taken for sequencing was CD4+ T cells sorted from a lymph node. The receptor set was obtained from a C3H/HeJ mouse with alopecia areata. The MHC haplotype of this mouse line is H2-k.

There are a few counts of this clone. Genes and germline are mouse. Sequencing ends 4 residues short of the CDR3 end; the germline J gene provides the rest. J is TRBJ2-7 and V is TRBV19, with a tentative D call TRBD1 (6 bases). CDR3 size: 13 residues. In germline, CDR1 is FNHDT, CDR2 SITEND (reference sequence). The sequenced part of the CDR3 DNA is TGTGCCAGCAGAGGGGACAAAAATTAT. Its protein is CASRGDKNY. The CDR3 reads in full as CASRGDKNYEQYF.

A few counts support this clone. Gene labels here are mouse ones. The sequence runs out 4 residues before the end of the CDR3; the remainder is reconstructed from the germline J gene. Other DNA sequences within the sample encode an identical CDR3. V and J are TRBV13-2 and TRBJ2-2; possibly TRBD1 for D (5 bases). Trimming took off 0 bases at V and 1 base at J, with 10 bases between the two ends. The CDR3 runs to 16 residues. CDR1 NNHNN and CDR2 SYGAGS come from the germline V gene (reference sequence). CDR3 DNA (partial): TGTGCCAGCGGTGATGCAGGTCAGGGAAACACCGGG. It translates to CASGDAGQGNTG. The entire CDR3 is CASGDAGQGNTGQLYF.

About this clone: Any gene name here is a mouse gene name. The read falls 4 residues short of the CDR3 end, and the missing part is taken from the germline J gene. This specimen includes other DNA sequences encoding the same CDR3. This rearrangement joins TRBV5 to TRBJ1-1; D unclear. Germline loops: CDR1 LGHNA, CDR2 YNLKQL (reference sequence). This CDR3 spans 13 amino acids. V was trimmed by 0 bases and J by 2 bases, leaving 4 bases between them. CDR3 bases read: TGTGCCAGCAGCCAAGATGGTAACACA. Translating gives CASSQDGNT. The entire CDR3 protein is CASSQDGNTEVFF.

Points on this clone: The gene names here belong to mouse. The observed sequence ends 4 residues before the CDR3 terminus, with the missing tail filled in from the germline J gene. In the same sample, other DNA sequences code for this CDR3. The chain carries TRBV13-1 and TRBJ1-2; 9 bases match TRBD1. Germline V lookup: CDR1 NSHNY, CDR2 SYGAGN. The V gene end was trimmed by 1 base and the J gene end by 1 base; junction bases not matched to a gene: 2. The CDR3 extends over 15 amino acids. The part of the CDR3 DNA that was read is TGTGCCAGCAGTGATCGGGACAGGGAAAACTCC. Amino acid sequence: CASSDRDRENS. Given in full, the CDR3 is CASSDRDRENSDYTF.

This clone was counted a few times. Mouse gene names apply. With the read ending 4 residues before the CDR3 end, the germline J gene is used to fill in that end. J is TRBJ2-7 and V is TRBV13-3, with TRBD2 identical over 13 bases. This CDR3 has 15 amino acids. Looked up from germline, CDR1 is NNHDY and CDR2 is SYVADS. The CDR3 is CASSDLGLGGYEQYF. Partial CDR3 DNA: TGTGCCAGCAGTGATCTGGGACTGGGGGGGTAT.